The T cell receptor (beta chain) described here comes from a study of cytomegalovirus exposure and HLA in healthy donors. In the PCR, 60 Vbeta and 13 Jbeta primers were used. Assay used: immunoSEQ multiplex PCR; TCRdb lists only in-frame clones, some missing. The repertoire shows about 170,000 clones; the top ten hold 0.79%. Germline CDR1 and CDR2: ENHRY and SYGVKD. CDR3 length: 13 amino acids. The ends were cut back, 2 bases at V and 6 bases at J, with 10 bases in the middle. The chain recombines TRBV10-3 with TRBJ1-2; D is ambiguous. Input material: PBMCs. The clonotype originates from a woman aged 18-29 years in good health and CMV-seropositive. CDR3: CAISEREVNGYTF. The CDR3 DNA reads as TGTGCCATCAGTGAGCGGGAGGTTAATGGCTACACCTTC.